The next 27 T cell receptor beta chains were all read from a single sample in a study of blood T cell repertoires in COVID-19. Libraries were prepared by immunoSEQ multiplex PCR; TCRdb keeps only in-frame clonotypes and omits some of them. Among around 310,000 clones listed, about nine tenths were seen once. The specimen sequenced was PBMCs or T cells enriched from blood (not recorded which). The receptors were sampled from a woman in her twenties or thirties who had recovered from COVID-19.

This chain links TRBV7-8 with TRBJ1-6; 7 bases line up with TRBD1. Germline V lookup: CDR1 SGHVS, CDR2 FQNEAQ. J gave up 10 bases and V 5 bases, and 11 bases lay outside the gene matches. The CDR3 totals 15 residues. The CDR3 DNA reads TGTGCCAGCAGCGCGGGACAGTCCGGCTCCTCACCCCTCCACTTT. As protein: CASSAGQSGSSPLHF.

The chain has TRBV5-4 and TRBJ1-1; D possibly corresponds to TRBD1 (6 bases). The ends were cut back, 1 base at V and 2 bases at J, with 9 bases in the middle. Germline V gene sequence: CDR1 SGHNT, CDR2 YYREEE (reference sequence). The CDR3 length is 14 residues. In DNA, the CDR3 is TGTGCCAGCAGCTTGACTGGGGGCAACACTGAAGCTTTCTTT. It translates to CASSLTGGNTEAFF.

The V gene is TRBV12-5, the J gene TRBJ1-5, with TRBD1 as a possible D gene (6 bases). CDR1 and CDR2 (germline): LGHNT, FRNRAP. The CDR3 is made up of 15 amino acids. Trimming cost V 5 bases and J 4 bases, with 15 bases left between them. Here the CDR3 DNA reads TGTGCTAGTGGTCCCGGGACACGGGCTAATCAGCCCCAGCATTTT. Translated: CASGPGTRANQPQHF.

The chain carries TRBV10-3 and TRBJ2-5; 7 bases fit TRBD2. Germline loops: CDR1 ENHRY, CDR2 SYGVKD. V was clipped by 7 bases and J by 3 bases; unmatched bases: 5. The CDR3 runs 13 residues. The CDR3 loop reads CAITRREEETQYF. Written as DNA, the CDR3 is TGTGCCATCACCCGCCGGGAGGAAGAGACCCAGTACTTC.

The chain recombines TRBV14 with TRBJ2-1; a possible D gene is TRBD2 (6 bases). Trimming left V 0 bases short and J 1 base short, with 7 bases between. Germline CDR1 and CDR2: SGHDN and FVKESK. The CDR3 is 15 residues long. The CDR3 loop reads CASSQEAGSYNEQFF. CDR3 DNA sequence: TGTGCCAGCAGCCAAGAAGCGGGTTCCTACAATGAGCAGTTCTTC. Full variable domain (outside the CDR3, taken from reference TRBV14 and TRBJ2-1): EAGVTQFPSHSVIEKGQTVTLRCDPISGHDNLYWYRRVMGKEIKFLLHFVKESKQDESGMPNNRFLAERTGGTYSTLKVQPAELEDSGVYFCASSQEAGSYNEQFFGPGTRLTVL.

The chain couples TRBV29-1 to TRBJ2-7; TRBD1 aligns across 8 bases. Germline V gene data show CDR1 as SQVTM and CDR2 as ANQGSEA. CDR3 length: 13 residues. V shed 8 bases, J shed 0 bases, and the junction held 6 bases outside the gene matches. For the CDR3, the DNA is TGCAGCCCCGGGACAGGAGGCTCCTACGAGCAGTACTTC. This sequence encodes CSPGTGGSYEQYF.

The chain joins TRBV11-1 to TRBJ1-1; D gene unclear. Trimming stripped 2 bases from V and 1 base from J, with 8 bases between. Germline V lookup: CDR1 SGHAT, CDR2 FQDESV (reference sequence). The CDR3 runs 14 residues. As DNA, the CDR3 is TGTGCCAGCAGCTTACGGGTGGGGAACACTGAAGCTTTCTTT. Translated, it gives CASSLRVGNTEAFF.

This chain joins TRBV6-5 and TRBJ1-2; the D is unclear. The germline V gene has CDR1 MNHEY and CDR2 SVGAGI. CDR3 length: 13 amino acids. V lost 6 bases and J lost 4, with 12 bases in between. The CDR3 DNA follows: TGTGCCAGCAGCCTGGCCTCGGGCTATGGCTACACCTTC. It yields the protein CASSLASGYGYTF.

This clone has a handful of counts. The chain carries TRBV4-1 and TRBJ2-5; 9 bases are shared with TRBD1. Looked up from germline, CDR1 is MGHRA and CDR2 is YSYEKL. This CDR3 has 15 residues. Trimming cost V 1 base and J 0 bases; bases outside gene matches: 0. CDR3 amino acids: CASSQGTGDQETQYF. DNA for the CDR3: TGCGCCAGCAGCCAAGGGACAGGGGACCAAGAGACCCAGTACTTC.

The rearrangement uses TRBV6-1 and TRBJ1-2; TRBD1 matches at 7 bases. V was pared by 0 bases and J by 10 bases, with 11 bases of the junction left unmatched. Germline CDR1 and CDR2: MNHNS and SASEGT. CDR3 length: 15 residues. Here the CDR3 reads CASSEAKQTGILYTF. The CDR3 DNA reads as TGTGCCAGCAGTGAAGCTAAGCAGACAGGGATTCTCTACACCTTC.

The gene calls are TRBV6-6 and TRBJ2-5; D call uncertain. This CDR3 spans 12 amino acids. Germline V lookup: CDR1 MNHNY, CDR2 SVGAGI (reference sequence). V lost 4 bases to trimming and J lost 5 bases, with 8 bases between them. The CDR3 DNA sequence: TGTGCCAGCAGTTTAAGCTGGGAGACCCAGTACTTC. Protein sequence: CASSLSWETQYF.

CDR3: CASSRTGTGEETQYF. For the CDR3, the DNA is TGTGCCAGTAGCCGGACCGGGACAGGAGAAGAGACCCAGTACTTC. The chain couples TRBV19 to TRBJ2-5, with TRBD1 matching over 8 bases. J was trimmed by 3 bases and V by 6 bases; bases with no gene match: 9. Germline V gives CDR1 LNHDA, CDR2 SQIVND (reference sequence). The length of the CDR3 is 15 residues.

The CDR3 spells CASSKPVGTSAGELFF. CDR3 in DNA: TGTGCCAGCAGCAAGCCAGTCGGGACTAGCGCCGGGGAGCTGTTTTTT. The chain couples TRBV7-2 to TRBJ2-2; 10 positions match TRBD2. Germline CDR1 reads SGHTA; CDR2 reads FQGNSA. Trimming removed 5 bases from V and 6 bases from J; junction bases left unmatched: 9. CDR3 length: 16 amino acids.

The J gene is TRBJ2-2, the V gene TRBV9; 8 nucleotides line up with TRBD2. This CDR3 spans 15 amino acids. V lost 5 bases to trimming and J lost 6 bases; unmatched junction nucleotides: 9. CDR1 and CDR2 from the germline V gene are SGDLS and YYNGEE. DNA for the CDR3: TGTGCCAGCAGTCTTGGGACTAGGTCGGCCGGGGAGCTGTTTTTT. Translation: CASSLGTRSAGELFF.

V is TRBV6-5 and J is TRBJ1-2; perhaps TRBD1 as D (6 bases). Between the trimmed V and J ends, which lost 6 bases and 7 bases, there was a span of 15 bases. CDR1 is MNHEY, CDR2 SVGAGI, per germline. The length of the CDR3 is 13 residues. The chain's CDR3 is CASRLQGRSGYTF. CDR3 nucleotide sequence: TGTGCCAGCAGGCTACAGGGACGAAGTGGCTACACCTTC.

The rearrangement links TRBV7-2 to TRBJ1-5; 7 bases are a match to TRBD1. The trim removed 5 bases at V and 7 bases at J, leaving 14 bases unmatched. Germline V gives CDR1 SGHTA, CDR2 FQGNSA. The CDR3 has 16 amino acids. As DNA, the CDR3 is TGTGCCAGCAGCCTAATTACAGGGGTAGGAGGCCAGCCCCAGCATTTT. Its translation is CASSLITGVGGQPQHF.

The V and J genes are TRBV9 and TRBJ2-2; TRBD1 might be the D (6 bases). The V end lost 4 bases, the J end lost 0 bases, and 16 bases lay between the germline ends. This CDR3 has 17 residues. Germline lookup yields CDR1 SGDLS and CDR2 YYNGEE. In nucleotides, the CDR3 is TGTGCCAGCAGCCTCATCGGACAGTCCGCGAACACCGGGGAGCTGTTTTTT. Its protein product is CASSLIGQSANTGELFF. The complete variable domain, with remaining parts taken from reference TRBV9 and TRBJ2-2, reads DSGVTQTPKHLITATGQRVTLRCSPRSGDLSVYWYQQSLDQGLQFLIQYYNGEERAKGNILERFSAQQFPDLHSELNLSSLELGDSALYFCASSLIGQSANTGELFFGEGSRLTVL.

The gene calls are TRBV5-6 and TRBJ1-2; D perhaps matches TRBD1 (5 bases). CDR1 is SGHDT, CDR2 YYEEEE, per germline. V was pared by 0 bases and J by 0 bases, with 12 bases between. The CDR3 runs 16 residues. CDR3 sequence: CASSLAATGSNYGYTF. DNA for the CDR3: TGTGCCAGCAGCTTGGCCGCAACAGGCTCTAACTATGGCTACACCTTC.

The chain is built from TRBV7-6 and TRBJ2-7; a possible D gene is TRBD1 (6 bases). V lost 5 bases to trimming and J lost 3 bases, with 14 bases between them. The CDR3 length is 14 residues. CDR1 is SGHVS, CDR2 FNYEAQ, per germline. The CDR3 loop reads CASSQSTGVYEQYF. Written as DNA, the CDR3 is TGTGCCAGCAGCCAATCGACAGGAGTCTACGAGCAGTACTTC.

This sequence joins TRBV28 and TRBJ1-4; 8 bases fit TRBD1. The junction had 14 bases not matched to a gene; V was cut back by 6 bases and J by 8 bases. From germline, CDR1 is MDHEN and CDR2 SYDVKM. This CDR3 region has 16 residues. CDR3 region: CASRVLNRGIDEKLFF. The DNA of the CDR3 is TGTGCCAGCAGAGTCTTAAACAGGGGGATAGACGAAAAACTGTTTTTT.

This sequence joins TRBV6-5 and TRBJ1-3; TRBD1 aligns across 8 bases. CDR1 and CDR2 (germline): MNHEY, SVGAGI. The CDR3 is 15 residues long. The trim removed 6 bases at V and 4 bases at J, leaving 8 bases unmatched. CDR3 loop: CASRRTGLGGNTIYF. The DNA of the CDR3 is TGTGCCAGCAGACGGACAGGGCTGGGCGGAAACACCATATATTTT.

Here the CDR3 DNA reads TGTGCCAGCAGCAAAGTTCGGAGGGGGCGCGATCAGCCCCAGCATTTT. Translation gives CASSKVRRGRDQPQHF. The chain has TRBV21-1 and TRBJ1-5; the table's D call of TRBD1 was not tested on the DNA. TRBV21-1 is a pseudogene. There are 16 residues in the CDR3.

The V and J genes are TRBV13 and TRBJ2-3; the D gene is possibly TRBD2 (6 bases). Germline CDR1 PRHDT, CDR2 FYEKMQ (reference sequence). The CDR3 sequence is 11 residues long. V shed 7 bases and J shed 10 bases, with 12 bases lying between them. The CDR3 coding sequence is TGTGCCAGCACCCGCGGGAATTCGCAGTATTTT. Encoded protein: CASTRGNSQYF.

The chain employs TRBV4-1 and TRBJ2-7, with a tentative D call TRBD2 (6 bases). The V end was cut by 0 bases, the J end by 4 bases, with 19 bases between. This CDR3 is 17 amino acids long. CDR1 and CDR2 from the germline V gene are MGHRA and YSYEKL. For the CDR3, the DNA is TGCGCCAGCAGCCAAGATTTTTTAGAGGAGGGCTTTTACGAGCAGTACTTC. Translating gives CASSQDFLEEGFYEQYF.

The CDR3 loop is CASSYDPGGIVALHF. CDR3 nucleotides: TGTGCCAGCAGTTACGATCCAGGCGGGATAGTGGCCCTCCACTTT. The V and J genes are TRBV6-5 and TRBJ1-6; D is undetermined. Trimming shortened V by 2 bases and J by 14 bases, and 19 bases separated the two germline ends. Germline V gives CDR1 MNHEY, CDR2 SVGAGI. CDR3 length: 15 amino acids.

The chain combines TRBV18 with TRBJ2-5; 7 bases map to TRBD2. Germline V gives CDR1 KGHSH, CDR2 LQKENI. V shed 0 bases and J 5 bases; nucleotides not matched to a gene: 0. CDR3 length equals 13 residues. The CDR3 nucleotides read TGTGCCAGCTCACCACCGGGAGGGGAGACCCAGTACTTC. Translating gives CASSPPGGETQYF.

The chain uses TRBV3-1 (or the pseudogene TRBV3-2) and TRBJ1-3; D is unresolved. This CDR3 has 15 residues. CDR1 and CDR2 (germline): LGHDT, YNNKEL (reference sequence). The ends were cut back, 0 bases at V and 1 base at J, with 7 bases in the middle. The CDR3 sequence: CASSQDASSGNTIYF. The DNA for the CDR3 is TGTGCCAGCAGCCAAGACGCGTCTTCTGGAAACACCATATATTTT.